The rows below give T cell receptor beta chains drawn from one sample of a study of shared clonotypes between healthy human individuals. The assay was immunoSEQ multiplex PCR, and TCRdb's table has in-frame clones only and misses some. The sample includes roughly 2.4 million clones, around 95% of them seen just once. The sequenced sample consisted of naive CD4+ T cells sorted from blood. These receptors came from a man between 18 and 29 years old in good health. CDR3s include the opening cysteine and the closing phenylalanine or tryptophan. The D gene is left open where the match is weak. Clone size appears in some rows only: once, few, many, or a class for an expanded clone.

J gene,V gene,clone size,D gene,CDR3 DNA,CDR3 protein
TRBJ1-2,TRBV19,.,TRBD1,TGTGCCAGTAGTAACAGGGGCGACTATGGCTACACCTTC,CASSNRGDYGYTF
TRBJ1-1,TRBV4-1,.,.,TGCGCCAGCAGCCAGGCGACAGGAAAGGGCGGCGCTTTCTTT,CASSQATGKGGAFF
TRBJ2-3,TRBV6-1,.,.,TGTGCCAGTATGTTGGGCGGCACAGATACGCAGTATTTT,CASMLGGTDTQYF
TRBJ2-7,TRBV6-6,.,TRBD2,TGTGCCAGCAGTTACCGAGCTAGCGGCTACGAGCAGTACTTC,CASSYRASGYEQYF
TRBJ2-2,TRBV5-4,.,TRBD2,TGTGCCAGCAGCTCGTGGGCCAAGCGGGGGGGCCGGTACACCGGGGAGCTGTTTTTT,CASSSWAKRGGRYTGELFF
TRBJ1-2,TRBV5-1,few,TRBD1,TGCGCCAGCAGCTTTGGTGACAGGGCCTATGGCTACACCTTC,CASSFGDRAYGYTF
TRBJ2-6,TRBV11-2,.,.,TGTGCCAGCAGCCGAGACCCATCCAACGTCCTGACTTTC,CASSRDPSNVLTF
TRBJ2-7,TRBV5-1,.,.,TGCGCCAGTCCTTCGTGGGGAGTCCCCTACGAGCAGTACTTC,CASPSWGVPYEQYF
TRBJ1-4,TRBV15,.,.,TGTGCCAGCAGATCATTAGAATCTAATGAAAAACTGTTTTTT,CASRSLESNEKLFF
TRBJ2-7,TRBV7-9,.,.,TGTGCCAGCAGCTTCGCCTCGGGCGAGCAGTACTTC,CASSFASGEQYF
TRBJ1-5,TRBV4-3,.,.,TGCGCCAGCAGCCAAGATGTGGGGGCATATCAGCCCCAGCATTTT,CASSQDVGAYQPQHF
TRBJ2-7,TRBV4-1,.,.,TGCGCCAGCAGCCAAGTTCCTGATCAGGAGCAGTACTTC,CASSQVPDQEQYF
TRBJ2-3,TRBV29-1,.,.,TGCAGCGTGGGTACAGGGAGCACAGATACGCAGTATTTT,CSVGTGSTDTQYF
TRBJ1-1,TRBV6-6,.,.,TGTGCCAGCATGCGGGGGACTGAAGCTTTCTTT,CASMRGTEAFF
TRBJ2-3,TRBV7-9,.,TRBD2,TGTGCCAGCAGCCCCCCGACTAGCGGGGGGTCTGGGGATACGCAGTATTTT,CASSPPTSGGSGDTQYF
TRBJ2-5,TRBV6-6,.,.,TGTGCCAGCAGATGGCATGGCCAAGAGACCCAGTACTTC,CASRWHGQETQYF
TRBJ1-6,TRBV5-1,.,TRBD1,TGCGCCAGCAGCCCGGACAGGAGCTCCTATAATTCACCCCTCCACTTT,CASSPDRSSYNSPLHF